The clone carrying this T cell receptor beta chain was detected once. Its target is unknown. The ends lost 0 bases at V and 1 base at J; junction bases unmatched: 6. The CDR3 is 17 amino acids. The germline V gene encodes CDR1 PRHDT and CDR2 FYEKMQ (reference sequence). The study drew its donors from healthy HIV-negative adults without recent acute infections or vaccinations. Investigators divided CD4+ cells into CD45RA+ naive and CD45RA-negative memory subsets. The data derive from a study of shared clonotypes between healthy human individuals. Study context: A donor's plate count was three for CD4 naive and three for CD4 memory; CD8 naive had two and CD8 memory one. Study results and limitations: Among donors, the sharing of clonotypes was expected to be influenced by sequencing depth.

The method was immunoSEQ multiplex PCR; TCRdb's version includes in-frame clones alone and lacks a portion of them. The data show more than 850,000 clones, with about four fifths seen just once and approximately 0.56% held by the top ten. This chain joins TRBV13 and TRBJ1-1; 9 positions match TRBD1. The sequence derives from a man younger than 35 in good health. Some clones in this sample may be carry-over from other donors' samples. The sample comprised memory CD4+ T cells from PBMCs. Subset in this sample: CD45RA-negative fraction. The CDR3 sequence is CASSLGYRDRANTEAFF. For the CDR3, the DNA is TGTGCCAGCAGCTTAGGATACCGGGACAGGGCGAACACTGAAGCTTTCTTT.